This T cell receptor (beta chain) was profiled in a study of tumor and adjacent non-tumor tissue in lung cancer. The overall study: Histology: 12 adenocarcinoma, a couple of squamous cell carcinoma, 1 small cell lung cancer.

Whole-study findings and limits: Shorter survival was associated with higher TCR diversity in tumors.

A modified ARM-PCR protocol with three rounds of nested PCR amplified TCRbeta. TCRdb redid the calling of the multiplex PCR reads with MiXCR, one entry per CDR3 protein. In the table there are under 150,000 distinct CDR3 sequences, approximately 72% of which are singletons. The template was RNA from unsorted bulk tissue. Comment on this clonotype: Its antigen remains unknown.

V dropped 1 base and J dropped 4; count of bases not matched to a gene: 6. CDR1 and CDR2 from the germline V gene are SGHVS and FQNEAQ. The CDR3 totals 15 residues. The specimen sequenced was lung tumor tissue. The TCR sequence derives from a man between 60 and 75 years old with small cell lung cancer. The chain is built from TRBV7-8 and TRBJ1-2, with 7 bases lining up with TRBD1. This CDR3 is CASSLGDSGAYGYTF. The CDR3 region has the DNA TGTGCCAGCAGCTTAGGGGACAGTGGGGCCTATGGCTACACCTTC.